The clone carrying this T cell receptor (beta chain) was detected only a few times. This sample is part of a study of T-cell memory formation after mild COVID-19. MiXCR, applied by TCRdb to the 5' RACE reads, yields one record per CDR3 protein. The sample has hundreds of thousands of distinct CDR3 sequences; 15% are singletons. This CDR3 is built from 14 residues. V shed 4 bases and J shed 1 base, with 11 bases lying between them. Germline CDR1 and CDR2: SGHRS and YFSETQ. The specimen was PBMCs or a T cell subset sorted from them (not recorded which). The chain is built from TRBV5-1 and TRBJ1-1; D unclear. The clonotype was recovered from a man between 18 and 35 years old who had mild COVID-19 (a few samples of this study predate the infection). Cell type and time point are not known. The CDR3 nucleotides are TGCGCCAGCAGCGTTTCCAGCGGGAACACTGAAGCTTTCTTT. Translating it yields CASSVSSGNTEAFF.